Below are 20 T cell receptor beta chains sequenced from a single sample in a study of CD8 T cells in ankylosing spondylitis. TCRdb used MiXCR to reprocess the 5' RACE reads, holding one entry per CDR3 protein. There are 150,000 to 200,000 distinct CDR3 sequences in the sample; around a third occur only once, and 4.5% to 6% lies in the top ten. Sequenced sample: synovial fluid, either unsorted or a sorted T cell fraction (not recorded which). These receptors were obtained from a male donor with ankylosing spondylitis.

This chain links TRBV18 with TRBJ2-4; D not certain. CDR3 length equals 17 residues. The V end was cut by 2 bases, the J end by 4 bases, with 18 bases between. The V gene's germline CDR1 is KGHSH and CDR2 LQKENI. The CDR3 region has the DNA TGTGCCAGCTCACCATGGGATGCGACGGTGACTAAAAACATTCAGTACTTC. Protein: CASSPWDATVTKNIQYF.

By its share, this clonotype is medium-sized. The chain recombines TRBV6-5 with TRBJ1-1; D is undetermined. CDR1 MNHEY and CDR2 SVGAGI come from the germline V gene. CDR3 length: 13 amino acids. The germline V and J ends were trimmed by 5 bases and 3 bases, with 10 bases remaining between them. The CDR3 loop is CASSRLGDTEAFF. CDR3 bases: TGTGCCAGCAGTCGACTTGGGGACACTGAAGCTTTCTTT.

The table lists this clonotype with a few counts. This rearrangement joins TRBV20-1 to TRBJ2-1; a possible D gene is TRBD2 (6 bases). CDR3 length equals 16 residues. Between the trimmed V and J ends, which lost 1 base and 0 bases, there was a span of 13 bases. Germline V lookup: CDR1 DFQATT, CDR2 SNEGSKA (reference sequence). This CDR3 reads CSARVARGSSYNEQFF. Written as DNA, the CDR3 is TGCAGTGCTAGAGTTGCCCGGGGGAGCTCCTACAATGAGCAGTTCTTC.

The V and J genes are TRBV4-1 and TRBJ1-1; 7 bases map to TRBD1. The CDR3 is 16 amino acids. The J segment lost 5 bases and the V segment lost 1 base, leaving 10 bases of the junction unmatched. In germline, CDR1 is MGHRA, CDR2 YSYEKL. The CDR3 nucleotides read TGCGCCAGCAGCCAAGCCTATCAGGGGGTCAGGACTGAAGCTTTCTTT. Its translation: CASSQAYQGVRTEAFF.

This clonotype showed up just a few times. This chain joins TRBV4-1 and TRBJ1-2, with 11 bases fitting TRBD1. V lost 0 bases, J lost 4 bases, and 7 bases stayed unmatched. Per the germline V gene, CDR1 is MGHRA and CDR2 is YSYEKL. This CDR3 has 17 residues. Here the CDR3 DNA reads TGCGCCAGCAGCCAAGATGTAAGGACAGGGGGCGTCTATGGCTACACCTTC. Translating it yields CASSQDVRTGGVYGYTF.

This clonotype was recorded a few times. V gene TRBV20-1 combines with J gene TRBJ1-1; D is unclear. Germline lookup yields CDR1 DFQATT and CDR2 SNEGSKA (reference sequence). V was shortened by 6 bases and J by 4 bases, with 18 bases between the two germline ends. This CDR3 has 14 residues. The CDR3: CSALSPQPSTEAFF. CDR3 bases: TGCAGTGCCCTTAGCCCACAGCCCAGCACTGAAGCTTTCTTT.

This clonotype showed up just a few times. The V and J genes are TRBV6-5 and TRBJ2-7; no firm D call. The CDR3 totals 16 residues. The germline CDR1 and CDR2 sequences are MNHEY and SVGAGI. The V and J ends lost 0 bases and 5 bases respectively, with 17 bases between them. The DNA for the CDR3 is TGTGCCAGCAGTTACTCGACCAAAAGTCACCTCGACGAGCAGTACTTC. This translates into CASSYSTKSHLDEQYF.

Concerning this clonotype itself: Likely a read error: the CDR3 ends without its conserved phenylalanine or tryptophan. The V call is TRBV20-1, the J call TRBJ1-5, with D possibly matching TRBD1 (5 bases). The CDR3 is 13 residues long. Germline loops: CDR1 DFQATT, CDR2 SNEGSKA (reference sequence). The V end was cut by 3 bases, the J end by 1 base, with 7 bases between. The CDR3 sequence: CSARGGSNQPQHL. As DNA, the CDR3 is TGCAGTGCTAGGGGGGGGAGCAATCAGCCCCAGCATTTA.

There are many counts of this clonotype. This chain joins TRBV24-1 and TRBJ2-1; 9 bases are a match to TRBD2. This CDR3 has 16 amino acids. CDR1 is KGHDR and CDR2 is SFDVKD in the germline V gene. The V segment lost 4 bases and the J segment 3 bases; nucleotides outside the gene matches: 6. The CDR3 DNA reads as TGTGCCACCAGTGACGGCGGGAGGGCCTTCTACAATGAGCAGTTCTTC. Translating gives CATSDGGRAFYNEQFF.

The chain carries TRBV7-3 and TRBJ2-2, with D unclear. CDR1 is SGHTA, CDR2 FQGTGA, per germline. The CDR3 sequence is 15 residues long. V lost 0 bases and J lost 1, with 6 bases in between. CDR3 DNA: TGTGCCAGCAGCTTAACCCCCCAGAACACCGGGGAGCTGTTTTTT. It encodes CASSLTPQNTGELFF.

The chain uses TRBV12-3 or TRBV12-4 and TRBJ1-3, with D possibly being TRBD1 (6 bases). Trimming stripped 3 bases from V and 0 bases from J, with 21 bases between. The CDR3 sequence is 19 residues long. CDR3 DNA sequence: TGTGCCAGCAGTTTTCAGGGGCTATTCCCCTCCAACTCTGGAAACACCATATATTTT. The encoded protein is CASSFQGLFPSNSGNTIYF.

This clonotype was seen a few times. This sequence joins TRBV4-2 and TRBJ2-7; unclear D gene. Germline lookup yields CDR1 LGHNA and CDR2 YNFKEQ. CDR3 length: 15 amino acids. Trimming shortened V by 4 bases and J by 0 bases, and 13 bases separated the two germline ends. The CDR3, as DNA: TGTGCCAGCAGCCCTTCGGACGGTCCCTCCTACGAGCAGTACTTC. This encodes CASSPSDGPSYEQYF.

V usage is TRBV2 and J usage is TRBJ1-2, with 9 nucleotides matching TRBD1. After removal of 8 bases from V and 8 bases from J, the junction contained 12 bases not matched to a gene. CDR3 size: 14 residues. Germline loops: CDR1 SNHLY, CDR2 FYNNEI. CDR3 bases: TGTGCCAGCGGCGTGGGGACAGGGATAGACGGCTACACCTTC. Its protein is CASGVGTGIDGYTF.

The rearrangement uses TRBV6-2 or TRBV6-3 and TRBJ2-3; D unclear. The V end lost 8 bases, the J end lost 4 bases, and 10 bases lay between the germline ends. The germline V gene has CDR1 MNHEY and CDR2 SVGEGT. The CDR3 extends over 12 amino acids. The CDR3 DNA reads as TGTGCCAGCTCCCGGTCAGCAGATACGCAGTATTTT. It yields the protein CASSRSADTQYF.

The CDR3 bases are TGTGCCAGCAGCCAAGATGGGGGAGTCGGGGAGCTGTTTTTT. Its protein product is CASSQDGGVGELFF. This chain connects TRBV3-1 to TRBJ2-2; D is possibly TRBD1 or TRBD2 (5 bases each). The CDR3 loop spans 14 amino acids. V was clipped by 0 bases and J by 7 bases, with 9 bases between them. Germline CDR1 and CDR2: LGHDT and YNNKEL (reference sequence).

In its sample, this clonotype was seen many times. The CDR3 bases are TGTGCCAGCAGCTTCGGGGGGGAGCAACAGCCCCAGCATTTT. Amino acids: CASSFGGEQQPQHF. The chain is built from TRBV7-9 and TRBJ1-5, with a possible D match to TRBD1 (5 bases). Deletions cut 3 bases from V and 7 bases from J, with 13 bases between. The length of the CDR3 is 14 residues. The germline V gene encodes CDR1 SEHNR and CDR2 FQNEAQ (reference sequence).

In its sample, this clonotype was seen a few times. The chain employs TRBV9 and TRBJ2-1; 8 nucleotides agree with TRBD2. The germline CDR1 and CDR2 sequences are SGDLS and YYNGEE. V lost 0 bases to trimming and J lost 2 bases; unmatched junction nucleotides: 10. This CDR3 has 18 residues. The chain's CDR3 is CASSVATGSGVTYNEQFF. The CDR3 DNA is TGTGCCAGCAGCGTAGCTACGGGTAGCGGGGTCACCTACAATGAGCAGTTCTTC.

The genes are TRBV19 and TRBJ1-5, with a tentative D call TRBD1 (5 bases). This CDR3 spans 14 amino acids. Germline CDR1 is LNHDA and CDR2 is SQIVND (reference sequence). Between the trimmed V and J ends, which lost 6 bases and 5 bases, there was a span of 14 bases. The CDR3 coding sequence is TGTGCCAGTAGCGGCGGGGCCGGGGATCAGCCCCAGCATTTT. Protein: CASSGGAGDQPQHF.

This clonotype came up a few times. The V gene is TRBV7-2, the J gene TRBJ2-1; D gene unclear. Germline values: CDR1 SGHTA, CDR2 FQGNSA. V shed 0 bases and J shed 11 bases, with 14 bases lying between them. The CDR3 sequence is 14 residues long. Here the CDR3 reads CASSLADRWLQQFF. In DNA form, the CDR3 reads TGTGCCAGCAGCTTAGCAGATCGATGGCTCCAGCAGTTCTTC.

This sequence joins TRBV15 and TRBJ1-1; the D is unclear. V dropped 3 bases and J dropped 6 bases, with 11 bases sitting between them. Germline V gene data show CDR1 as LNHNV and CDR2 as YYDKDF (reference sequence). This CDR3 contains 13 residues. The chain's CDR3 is CATSRDQSSEAFF. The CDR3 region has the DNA TGTGCCACCAGCAGGGACCAGAGTTCTGAAGCTTTCTTT.